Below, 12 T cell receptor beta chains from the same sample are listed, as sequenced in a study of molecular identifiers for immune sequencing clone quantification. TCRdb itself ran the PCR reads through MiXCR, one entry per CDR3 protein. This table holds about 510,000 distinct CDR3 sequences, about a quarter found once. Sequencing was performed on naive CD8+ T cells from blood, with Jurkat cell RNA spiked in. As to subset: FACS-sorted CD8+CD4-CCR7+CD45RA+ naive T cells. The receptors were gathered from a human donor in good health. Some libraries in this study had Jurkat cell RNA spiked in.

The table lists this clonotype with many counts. CDR3 in amino acids: CSVGSRAGGELFF. DNA for the CDR3: TGCAGCGTTGGTTCCAGGGCAGGCGGGGAGCTGTTTTTT. This chain links TRBV29-1 with TRBJ2-2; TRBD1 might be the D (5 bases). V was trimmed by 4 bases and J by 7 bases, leaving 13 bases between them. The CDR3 has 13 residues. Germline V gene data show CDR1 as SQVTM and CDR2 as ANQGSEA.

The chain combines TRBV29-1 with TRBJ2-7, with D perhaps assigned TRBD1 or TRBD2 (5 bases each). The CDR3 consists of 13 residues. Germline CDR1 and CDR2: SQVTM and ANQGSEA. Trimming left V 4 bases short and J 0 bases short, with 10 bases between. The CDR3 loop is CSVGDDYSYEQYF. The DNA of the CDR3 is TGCAGCGTTGGGGACGACTACTCCTACGAGCAGTACTTC.

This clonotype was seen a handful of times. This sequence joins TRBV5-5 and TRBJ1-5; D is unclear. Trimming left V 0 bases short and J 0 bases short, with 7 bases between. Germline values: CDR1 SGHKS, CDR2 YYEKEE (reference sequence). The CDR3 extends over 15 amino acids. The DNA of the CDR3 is TGTGCCAGCAGCTTGGAGGAGTATAGCAATCAGCCCCAGCATTTT. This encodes CASSLEEYSNQPQHF.

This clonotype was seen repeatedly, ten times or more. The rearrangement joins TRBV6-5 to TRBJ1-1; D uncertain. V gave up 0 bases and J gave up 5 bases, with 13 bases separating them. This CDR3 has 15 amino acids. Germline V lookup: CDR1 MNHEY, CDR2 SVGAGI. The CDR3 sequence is CASSYSTRAWTEAFF. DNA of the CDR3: TGTGCCAGCAGTTACTCGACAAGGGCTTGGACTGAAGCTTTCTTT.

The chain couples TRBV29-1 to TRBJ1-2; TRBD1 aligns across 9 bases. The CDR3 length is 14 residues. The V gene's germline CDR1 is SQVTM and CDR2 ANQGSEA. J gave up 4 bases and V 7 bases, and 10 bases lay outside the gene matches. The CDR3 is CSAGTGGFGYGYTF. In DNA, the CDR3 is TGCAGCGCGGGAACAGGGGGCTTCGGCTATGGCTACACCTTC.

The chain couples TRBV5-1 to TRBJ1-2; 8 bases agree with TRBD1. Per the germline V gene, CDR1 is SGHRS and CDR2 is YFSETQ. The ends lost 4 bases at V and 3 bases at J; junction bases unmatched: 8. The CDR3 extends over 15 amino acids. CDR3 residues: CASSTGQGMHYGYTF. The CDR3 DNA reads TGCGCCAGCAGCACCGGACAGGGAATGCACTATGGCTACACCTTC.

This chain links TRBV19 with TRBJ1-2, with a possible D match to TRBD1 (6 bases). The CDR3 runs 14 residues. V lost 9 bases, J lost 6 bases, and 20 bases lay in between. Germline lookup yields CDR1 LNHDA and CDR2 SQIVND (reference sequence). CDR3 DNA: TGTGCCAGCTCCCGCAGCAGGGGATTCGATGGCTACACCTTC. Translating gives CASSRSRGFDGYTF.

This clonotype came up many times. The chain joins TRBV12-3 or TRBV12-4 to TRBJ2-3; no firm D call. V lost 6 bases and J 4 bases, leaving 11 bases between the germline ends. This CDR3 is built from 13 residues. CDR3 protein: CASSATDSDTQYF. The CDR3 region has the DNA TGTGCCAGCAGCGCAACAGACTCAGATACGCAGTATTTT.

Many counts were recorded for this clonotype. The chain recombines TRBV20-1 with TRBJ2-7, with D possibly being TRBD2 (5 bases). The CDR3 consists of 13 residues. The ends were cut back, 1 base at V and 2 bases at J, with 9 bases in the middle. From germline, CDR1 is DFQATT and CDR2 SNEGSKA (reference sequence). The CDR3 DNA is TGCAGTGCTAGAGTGGGGAGAGCCTACGAGCAGTACTTC. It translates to CSARVGRAYEQYF.

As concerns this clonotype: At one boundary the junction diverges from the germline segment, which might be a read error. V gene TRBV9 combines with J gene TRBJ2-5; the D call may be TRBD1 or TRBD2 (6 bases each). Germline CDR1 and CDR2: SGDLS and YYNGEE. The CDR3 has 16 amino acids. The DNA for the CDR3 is TGTGCCAGCAGCCCCGGGGGCGGAGCGTTTCTAGAGCCCCAGTACTTC. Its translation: CASSPGGGAFLEPQYF.

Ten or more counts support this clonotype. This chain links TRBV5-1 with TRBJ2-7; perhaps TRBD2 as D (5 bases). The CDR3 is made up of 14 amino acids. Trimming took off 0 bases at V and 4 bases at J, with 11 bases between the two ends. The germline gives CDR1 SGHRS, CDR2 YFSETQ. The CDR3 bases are TGCGCCAGCAGCTTGGCGGGAAAATTGTACGAGCAGTACTTC. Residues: CASSLAGKLYEQYF.

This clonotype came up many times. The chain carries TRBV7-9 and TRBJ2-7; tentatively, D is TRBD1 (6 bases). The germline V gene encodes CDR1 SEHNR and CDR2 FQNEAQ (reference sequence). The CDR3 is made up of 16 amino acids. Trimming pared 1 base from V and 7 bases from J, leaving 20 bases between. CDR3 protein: CASSLGWGPEAEEQYF. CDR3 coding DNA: TGTGCCAGCAGCTTAGGGTGGGGGCCCGAAGCTGAGGAGCAGTACTTC.